A single TCR beta chain is shown here with its context. This sample was included in a study of shared T cell receptors in the human thymus. This CDR3 is built from 13 residues. Germline V lookup: CDR1 MDHEN, CDR2 SYDVKM. Trimming removed 10 bases from V and 3 bases from J, with 15 bases in between. Profiling relied on immunoSEQ multiplex PCR, and the TCRdb table lists in-frame clones only, not all of them. The sample contains hundreds of thousands of clones, 80% to 90% of which appear only once. This sample also belongs to another study, concerning human thymus T cells. Per that paper: It was healthy Finnish infants having corrective surgery for congenital heart defects who were the donors. Thymic samples were excised during corrective heart operations. Thymic and blood repertoires seemed to show skewed V and J gene use.

This receptor was taken from a boy in the first two years of life with a congenital heart defect. The sequencing sample was made of thymocytes. The chain couples TRBV28 to TRBJ1-1, with D hard to call. The CDR3 loop is CATTPGIYTEAFF. In nucleotides, the CDR3 is TGTGCCACCACGCCAGGAATTTACACTGAAGCTTTCTTT.